The clone carrying this TCR beta chain was observed a handful of times. Trimming pared 3 bases from V and 2 bases from J, leaving 5 bases between. The V gene's germline CDR1 is MNHEY and CDR2 SMNVEV (reference sequence). There are 13 residues in the CDR3. Donors had localized lung adenocarcinoma, a non-small cell lung cancer. The data were obtained in a study of CD4 and CD8 cells across lung adenocarcinoma regions. One entry per CDR3 protein, called by TCRdb with MiXCR from the PCR reads. The sample consists of 15,000 to 20,000 distinct CDR3 sequences, 50% of them appearing once. The TCR sequence derives from a male donor with lung adenocarcinoma. The CD4 and CD8 labels of this study may be unreliable. The chain is built from TRBV27 and TRBJ2-1; D remains ambiguous. Sequencing was done on a sample of CD8+ T cells from the margin of a lung tumor. The CDR3 sequence is CASSFRAYNEQFF. The CDR3 DNA follows: TGTGCCAGCAGTTTTAGGGCCTACAATGAGCAGTTCTTC.